This T cell receptor (beta chain) was recovered during a study of neoadjuvant anti-PD-1 for oral cavity cancer. Cohort: HPV-negative, locally advanced oral cavity squamous cell carcinoma patients. The germline gives CDR1 MNHNS, CDR2 SASEGT. V dropped 6 bases and J dropped 8 bases, with 10 bases sitting between them. The CDR3 loop spans 12 amino acids. About this clone: Its target is not known.

Libraries were prepared by immunoSEQ multiplex PCR; TCRdb keeps only in-frame clonotypes and omits some of them. The table includes 11,000 to 15,000 clones, 70% to 80% detected once. Study-wide results and caveats: Each response group had just a few patients in TCR analyses. Higher pretreatment blood Treg/Th17 ratios correlated with higher pretreatment blood and lower post-treatment tumor TCRbeta clonality. After neoadjuvant nivolumab, PBMC T cell clonality was significantly higher in non-responders than responders.

This sequence was found in a person aged 35-79 years with oral cavity squamous cell carcinoma. The specimen comprised PBMCs, sampled before nivolumab (anti-PD-1) treatment. This chain joins TRBV6-1 and TRBJ2-2, with a tentative D call TRBD2 (5 bases). CDR3 DNA: TGTGCCAGCAGGAACCCGGGGGGGGAGCTGTTTTTT. Protein product: CASRNPGGELFF.